This TCR beta chain appears in the sequencing data of a study of cytomegalovirus exposure and HLA in healthy donors. Regarding the study as a whole: It was confirmed in vitro that a few of the CMV-associated chains were specific for CMV antigens. Generally TCR sequences proved uncommon, though certain public TCRs appeared in numerous donors.

Remarks on this clone: What it binds is unknown.

Those who donated were healthy bone marrow donors. Both 60 Vbeta primers and 13 Jbeta primers went into the PCR. TCRdb's copy holds only in-frame clones and misses some; the assay was immunoSEQ multiplex PCR. The table records more than 140,000 clones, almost 85% of them present only once. The source is a man aged 25-40 years in good health and CMV-seropositive. Sequencing was carried out using PBMCs.

The CDR3 is CASSLGPLQGAETGELFF. The CDR3 DNA reads TGTGCCAGCAGCTTAGGTCCCCTACAGGGGGCAGAGACCGGGGAGCTGTTTTTT. The V and J genes are TRBV11-2 and TRBJ2-2, with 9 bases lining up with TRBD1. The CDR3 totals 18 residues. Germline loops: CDR1 SGHAT, CDR2 FQNNGV. V was pared by 1 base and J by 5 bases, with 11 bases of the junction left unmatched.